The 24 T cell receptor beta chains below come from one sample, sequenced in a study of blood T cells in healthy people across ages. The authors ran a second PCR of roughly 6 to 12 cycles using a sample-barcoded 5' primer and a J-beta primer mix. TCRdb passed the 5' RACE reads through MiXCR, listing each CDR3 protein once. Of 920,000 or so distinct CDR3 sequences listed, around 43% are singletons. The material sequenced was blood. These receptors were collected from a woman between 55 and 75 years old in good health.

The V gene is TRBV4-1, the J gene TRBJ2-1; TRBD2 matches at 9 bases. Germline values: CDR1 MGHRA, CDR2 YSYEKL. V shed 0 bases and J 4 bases; nucleotides not matched to a gene: 10. The CDR3 spans 18 residues. The CDR3 region is CASSQDGASGEEYNEQFF. The CDR3 DNA is TGCGCCAGCAGCCAAGATGGAGCTAGCGGGGAAGAGTACAATGAGCAGTTCTTC.

The chain carries TRBV20-1 and TRBJ2-7, with D possibly matching TRBD1 (5 bases). V shed 6 bases and J shed 3 bases, with 18 bases lying between them. The CDR3 is made up of 14 amino acids. From germline, CDR1 is DFQATT and CDR2 SNEGSKA (reference sequence). Written as DNA, the CDR3 is TGCAGTGCGGGTGGAACTGAGGACAACTACGAGCAGTACTTC. Protein product: CSAGGTEDNYEQYF.

J is TRBJ2-3 and V is TRBV29-1; D is ambiguous. Germline values: CDR1 SQVTM, CDR2 ANQGSEA. Trimming pared 0 bases from V and 0 bases from J, leaving 10 bases between. This CDR3 region has 15 residues. CDR3 protein: CSVEDHAISTDTQYF. The CDR3 DNA sequence: TGCAGCGTTGAAGATCACGCGATTAGCACAGATACGCAGTATTTT.

The chain is built from TRBV3-1 and TRBJ2-5, with TRBD1 as a possible D gene (5 bases). Germline-derived CDR1 and CDR2 are LGHDT and YNNKEL (reference sequence). The CDR3 runs to 13 residues. The V and J ends lost 6 bases and 3 bases respectively, with 11 bases between them. The CDR3 nucleotides read TGTGCCAGCAGGAGACAGCCTGAAGAGACCCAGTACTTC. It translates to CASRRQPEETQYF.

Here the CDR3 DNA reads TGTGCCAGCAGTTTCCCCCTTACAGGGAGTTCCTACAATGAGCAGTTCTTC. It codes for CASSFPLTGSSYNEQFF. The chain is built from TRBV28 and TRBJ2-1; D possibly corresponds to TRBD1 (6 bases). The CDR3 runs 17 residues. Germline CDR1 and CDR2: MDHEN and SYDVKM. The germline V and J ends were trimmed by 3 bases and 1 base, with 16 bases remaining between them.

This clonotype came up a few times. The chain employs TRBV9 and TRBJ2-5, with TRBD2 identical over 8 bases. The germline gives CDR1 SGDLS, CDR2 YYNGEE. The CDR3 is made up of 17 amino acids. Trimming took 4 bases from V and 2 from J; bases not matched to a gene: 13. The CDR3 coding sequence is TGTGCCAGCAGCCCCCCCCCCGGGCGGGAGGAACAAGAGACCCAGTACTTC. Its translation: CASSPPPGREEQETQYF.

This clonotype was picked up a small number of times. V is TRBV12-3 or TRBV12-4 and J is TRBJ2-5; TRBD1 aligns across 12 bases. This CDR3 region has 17 residues. Trimming removed 5 bases from V and 5 bases from J; junction bases left unmatched: 12. The CDR3: CASSGLAGTGGFETQYF. The CDR3 nucleotides are TGTGCCAGCAGTGGACTGGCCGGGACAGGGGGCTTTGAGACCCAGTACTTC.

CDR3 protein: CATSEENTDTQYF. CDR3 DNA: TGTGCCACCAGTGAAGAGAACACAGATACGCAGTATTTT. The J gene is TRBJ2-3, the V gene TRBV24-1; D not certain. Deletions cut 4 bases from V and 2 bases from J, with 6 bases between. Germline-derived CDR1 and CDR2 are KGHDR and SFDVKD. This CDR3 region has 13 residues.

This clonotype was found many times. CDR3 residues: CASSVGLAAAYEQYF. The CDR3 nucleotides read TGCGCCAGCAGCGTGGGACTAGCGGCAGCCTACGAGCAGTACTTC. This sequence joins TRBV5-1 and TRBJ2-7; TRBD2 matches at 11 bases. The CDR3 covers 15 residues. The junction had 5 bases not matched to a gene; V was cut back by 4 bases and J by 2 bases. Germline CDR1 is SGHRS and CDR2 is YFSETQ.

This chain joins TRBV6-2 or TRBV6-3 and TRBJ1-2, with a tentative D call TRBD1 (6 bases). CDR1 is MNHEY and CDR2 is SVGEGT in the germline V gene. Trimming pared 5 bases from V and 4 bases from J, leaving 11 bases between. The CDR3 is 13 residues long. CDR3 amino acids: CASSATGVYGYTF. The DNA of the CDR3 is TGTGCCAGCAGTGCGACAGGCGTCTATGGCTACACCTTC.

The chain couples TRBV11-2 to TRBJ1-1; tentative D call: TRBD1 (6 bases). Germline loops: CDR1 SGHAT, CDR2 FQNNGV. The CDR3 extends over 14 amino acids. V shed 5 bases and J shed 7 bases, with 17 bases lying between them. The DNA of the CDR3 is TGTGCCAGCAGCAAAGGGGGGGGAGGGATTGAAGCTTTCTTT. Its protein product is CASSKGGGGIEAFF.

The chain uses TRBV4-1 and TRBJ2-7, with no clear D. The CDR3 runs 15 residues. The V gene's germline CDR1 is MGHRA and CDR2 YSYEKL. Trimming cost V 0 bases and J 0 bases, with 9 bases left between them. The DNA of the CDR3 is TGCGCCAGCAGCCAAGAGCGGATGAGCTCCTACGAGCAGTACTTC. Translating it yields CASSQERMSSYEQYF.

This clonotype was picked up a small number of times. V and J are TRBV2 and TRBJ2-7; TRBD2 agrees at 15 bases. The J call may be wrong; the DNA end is better matched by TRBJ2-5. The CDR3 is 15 amino acids. In germline, CDR1 is SNHLY, CDR2 FYNNEI. Here the CDR3 DNA reads TGTGCCAGCAGGGGACTAGCGGGAGGTTGGGAGACCCAGTACTTC. Translated: CASRGLAGGWETQYF.

The chain uses TRBV29-1 and TRBJ2-1; D is undetermined. The V and J ends lost 3 bases and 0 bases respectively, with 6 bases between them. This CDR3 region has 13 residues. Germline values: CDR1 SQVTM, CDR2 ANQGSEA. CDR3: CSVEESSYNEQFF. The CDR3 DNA sequence: TGCAGCGTTGAGGAGAGCTCCTACAATGAGCAGTTCTTC.

V usage is TRBV29-1 and J usage is TRBJ1-1; the D is unclear. V was trimmed by 8 bases and J by 4 bases, leaving 11 bases between them. Per germline, CDR1 SQVTM and CDR2 ANQGSEA. The CDR3 contains 11 residues. CDR3 in amino acids: CSPTRGTEAFF. CDR3 bases: TGCAGCCCCACTCGGGGCACTGAAGCTTTCTTT.

The chain recombines TRBV29-1 with TRBJ1-5; D possibly corresponds to TRBD1 (6 bases). CDR1 and CDR2 (germline): SQVTM, ANQGSEA. V lost 4 bases and J 6 bases, leaving 13 bases between the germline ends. This CDR3 is 13 amino acids long. CDR3 nucleotide sequence: TGCAGCGTTGTCGGGGGCGCGGGTCAGCCCCAGCATTTT. It yields the protein CSVVGGAGQPQHF.

The chain is built from TRBV6-5 and TRBJ1-2, with 9 bases identical to TRBD1. Germline V lookup: CDR1 MNHEY, CDR2 SVGAGI. This CDR3 region has 14 residues. The V gene end was trimmed by 5 bases and the J gene end by 8 bases; junction bases not matched to a gene: 9. The CDR3 bases are TGTGCCAGCAGTACCCTGACAGGGGGAGGCGGCTACACCTTC. Encoded protein: CASSTLTGGGGYTF.

This rearrangement joins TRBV9 to TRBJ2-3; 7 positions match TRBD2. The CDR3 contains 18 residues. V gave up 2 bases and J gave up 0 bases; unmatched junction bases: 12. From germline, CDR1 is SGDLS and CDR2 YYNGEE. The CDR3 protein is CASSVGVGLAASTDTQYF. DNA for the CDR3: TGTGCCAGCAGCGTTGGTGTGGGGCTAGCGGCTAGCACAGATACGCAGTATTTT.

There are a few counts of this clonotype. This CDR3 is CASSPSRGGEQYF. CDR3 nucleotide sequence: TGTGCCAGCAGTCCCTCCCGCGGGGGCGAGCAGTACTTC. The chain is built from TRBV27 and TRBJ2-7; TRBD2 matches 7 bases. This CDR3 is built from 13 residues. V lost 5 bases and J lost 6; bases outside the gene matches: 7. Germline CDR1 is MNHEY and CDR2 is SMNVEV (reference sequence).

This clonotype appeared many times. One junction end does not reproduce the germline sequence, and a read error may be involved. The chain recombines TRBV9 with TRBJ2-7; tentatively, D is TRBD1 or TRBD2 (6 bases each). This CDR3 has 14 residues. CDR1 is SGDLS and CDR2 is YYNGEE in the germline V gene. CDR3 protein: CASSPGGGSYEQYF. DNA for the CDR3: TGCGCCAGCAGCCCCGGGGGCGGCTCCTACGAGCAGTACTTC.

The chain links TRBV2 to TRBJ2-7; D unclear. Judging by the DNA end, TRBJ2-5 fits better; the J call may be wrong. In germline, CDR1 is SNHLY, CDR2 FYNNEI. This CDR3 region has 12 residues. CDR3 amino acids: CASSEAPETQYF. Written as DNA, the CDR3 is TGTGCCAGCAGTGAAGCGCCTGAGACCCAGTACTTC.

This clonotype turned up a few times. V gene TRBV3-1 combines with J gene TRBJ2-7; possibly TRBD1 for D (5 bases). The CDR3 sequence is 12 residues long. Trimming removed 4 bases at V and 9 bases at J, with 13 bases between. Germline loops: CDR1 LGHDT, CDR2 YNNKEL (reference sequence). CDR3 residues: CASSRGGWVQYF. Written as DNA, the CDR3 is TGTGCCAGCAGCCGGGGCGGTTGGGTGCAGTACTTC.

The genes are TRBV20-1 and TRBJ2-7; 8 nucleotides align to TRBD2. The end of the DNA is better explained by TRBJ2-5, so the J call may be wrong. The V gene's germline CDR1 is DFQATT and CDR2 SNEGSKA (reference sequence). CDR3 length: 14 residues. CDR3 DNA sequence: TGCAGTGCTAGTAGGCTAGGACTAGCAGAGACCCAGTACTTC. Protein product: CSASRLGLAETQYF.

The sample holds a few counts of this clonotype. V usage is TRBV15 and J usage is TRBJ2-1; 13 bases map to TRBD2. Germline V gene sequence: CDR1 LNHNV, CDR2 YYDKDF (reference sequence). Trimming at V came to 1 base and at J to 7 bases, leaving 4 bases not matched to a gene. The CDR3 sequence is 16 residues long. The CDR3 loop is CATSRGRTSGSNEQFF. In DNA, the CDR3 is TGTGCCACCAGCAGAGGACGGACTAGCGGGAGTAATGAGCAGTTCTTC.